This paragraph reports one T cell receptor (beta chain). Its antigen is not identified. The record originates from a study of siplizumab effects on memory and regulatory T cells. Generated by immunoSEQ multiplex PCR, the TCRdb table keeps only in-frame clones and is missing some. The repertoire includes more than 90,000 clones, around 94% of them detected once, and about 1.2% sits in the top ten. This CDR3 has 14 amino acids. Germline CDR1 ENHRY, CDR2 SYGVKD. The junction had 3 bases not matched to a gene; V was cut back by 3 bases and J by 3 bases. Study results and caveats: Alloreactive clones mapping to unstimulated subsets formed only a minor fraction. Mappable CD4+ clones that were alloreactive averaged 68.8% Treg-derived with siplizumab versus 25% to 30% in controls. Some alloreactive sequences were traceable to unstimulated CD4+ memory cells, and siplizumab significantly reduced them. Researchers did not confirm the suppressive function of proliferating Tregs from siplizumab cultures.

The sequenced sample was non-Treg CD4+ T cells sorted from blood. The sequence was obtained from a human donor in good health. The rearrangement links TRBV10-3 to TRBJ2-7; 9 bases align to TRBD1. CDR3: CAISEDRGGYEQYF. CDR3 coding DNA: TGTGCCATCAGTGAAGACAGGGGGGGCTACGAGCAGTACTTC.